Shown below are 25 T cell receptor beta chains from a single sample sequenced in a study of T cell repertoires in cytomegalovirus infection. TCRdb reprocessed the reads with MiXCR, giving one entry per CDR3 protein. The sample includes hundreds of thousands of distinct CDR3 sequences, 32% of them seen just once. For these TCRs, the target antigens are not known. The material was cultured CD8+ T cells from PBMCs, obtained from culture after CMV antigen stimulation. The receptors here all came from a human donor in good health (CMV status not recorded). Some clones in this sample may be carry-over from other donors' samples.

Remarks on this clonotype: Germline is not matched at one junction end, which may reflect a read error. This chain uses TRBV5-3 with TRBJ2-1; D is possibly TRBD1 (6 bases). TRBV5-3 belongs to the ORF category, with a function that is uncertain. The CDR3 sequence is 16 residues long. DNA of the CDR3: TGTGCCAGCAGCCCAATGGGGGCCTTGACGAACAATGTGCAGTTCTTC. Translation: CASSPMGALTNNVQFF.

This clonotype has a handful of counts. The chain combines TRBV6-6 with TRBJ2-5, with 9 bases lining up with TRBD2. Losses at the gene ends were 5 bases for V and 5 bases for J; bases not matched to a gene: 9. Germline CDR1 is MNHNY and CDR2 is SVGAGI (reference sequence). This CDR3 has 15 amino acids. CDR3 DNA: TGTGCCAGCAGTACCCCGGCGGGGGGGGACGAGACCCAGTACTTC. Protein product: CASSTPAGGDETQYF.

This clonotype has more than one count but fewer than ten. The V call is TRBV15, the J call TRBJ2-2, with D perhaps given as TRBD1 or TRBD2 (5 bases each). V was clipped by 5 bases and J by 3 bases, with 10 bases between them. The CDR3 is 14 residues long. CDR1 is LNHNV, CDR2 YYDKDF, per germline (reference sequence). CDR3 DNA: TGTGCCACCAGCCGGGGCCGAGACACCGGGGAGCTGTTTTTT. This encodes CATSRGRDTGELFF. The whole variable domain, remainder taken from reference TRBV15 and TRBJ2-2, is DAMVIQNPRYQVTQFGKPVTLSCSQTLNHNVMYWYQQKSSQAPKLLFHYYDKDFNNEADTPDNFQSRRPNTSFCFLDIRSPGLGDTAMYLCATSRGRDTGELFFGEGSRLTVL.

This sequence joins TRBV12-3 or TRBV12-4 and TRBJ1-2, with 7 bases aligning to TRBD1. V lost 3 bases and J lost 6; bases outside the gene matches: 10. The CDR3 length is 15 residues. In DNA form, the CDR3 reads TGTGCCAGCAGTTTTACCGGGACAGAAAAAGATGGCTACACCTTC. This encodes CASSFTGTEKDGYTF.

The rearrangement links TRBV6-2 or TRBV6-3 to TRBJ2-7; no definite D call. Germline CDR1 and CDR2: MNHEY and SVGEGT. Trimming took 5 bases from V and 1 from J, leaving 12 bases between them. CDR3 length equals 14 residues. The DNA of the CDR3 is TGTGCCAGCAGTGAGCCGGGCCTTTCCTACGAGCAGTACGTC. Its translation: CASSEPGLSYEQYV.

This clonotype has just a few counts. J is TRBJ1-1 and V is TRBV7-6; D unresolved. Germline V gene lookup returns CDR1 SGHVS and CDR2 FNYEAQ. The V gene lost 0 bases and the J gene lost 5 bases, with 13 bases spanning the gap. CDR3 length: 15 amino acids. The CDR3 region is CASSLAIGSKTEAFF. The CDR3 DNA reads as TGTGCCAGCAGCTTAGCCATAGGCAGTAAGACTGAAGCTTTCTTT.

This chain uses TRBV19 with TRBJ2-2; possibly TRBD2 for D (5 bases). Per germline, CDR1 LNHDA and CDR2 SQIVND (reference sequence). The CDR3 extends over 14 amino acids. V was cut by 4 bases and J by 8 bases, with 14 bases left in between. CDR3 DNA sequence: TGTGCCAGTAGTACCGGGCCTTGGGAGGGGGAGCTGTTTTTT. It yields the protein CASSTGPWEGELFF.

This clonotype was found a few times. The chain carries TRBV6-6 and TRBJ1-2; D perhaps matches TRBD1 (6 bases). The CDR3 loop spans 15 amino acids. Germline CDR1 reads MNHNY; CDR2 reads SVGAGI (reference sequence). Trimming took off 3 bases at V and 1 base at J, with 12 bases between the two ends. CDR3 coding DNA: TGTGCCAGCAGTTATGGGGGCCCTTATAACTATGGCTACACCTTC. It encodes CASSYGGPYNYGYTF.

This chain joins TRBV29-1 and TRBJ2-3; D call uncertain. This CDR3 contains 17 residues. Germline V gene data show CDR1 as SQVTM and CDR2 as ANQGSEA. Trimming took off 0 bases at V and 0 bases at J, with 16 bases between the two ends. The CDR3 loop reads CSVEDLDSQSSTDTQYF. The CDR3, as DNA: TGCAGCGTTGAAGACCTGGATTCCCAAAGTAGCACAGATACGCAGTATTTT.

J is TRBJ2-2 and V is TRBV7-6; 11 bases map to TRBD2. Looked up from germline, CDR1 is SGHVS and CDR2 is FNYEAQ. With V trimmed by 5 bases and J by 6 bases, 5 bases remained unmatched. The CDR3 spans 15 residues. The CDR3 DNA reads TGTGCCAGCAGCCATAGCGGGGGGGCGGCCGGGGAGCTGTTTTTT. Amino acids: CASSHSGGAAGELFF.

The chain joins TRBV5-1 to TRBJ1-2; D remains unclear. V was trimmed by 1 base and J by 5 bases, leaving 12 bases between them. The V gene's germline CDR1 is SGHRS and CDR2 YFSETQ. The CDR3 totals 14 residues. The CDR3 coding sequence is TGCGCCAGCAGCTTGAACCAGGAGCTTTATGGCTACACCTTC. Its protein product is CASSLNQELYGYTF.

This clonotype was seen only a few times. The CDR3 coding sequence is TGTGCCAGCAGCTTAGGGCTGGCAGCCAAAAACATTCAGTACTTC. This translates into CASSLGLAAKNIQYF. The rearrangement joins TRBV11-2 to TRBJ2-4; D is unresolved. Trimming removed 1 base from V and 0 bases from J, with 7 bases in between. Germline V CDR1 and CDR2: SGHAT, FQNNGV. This CDR3 spans 15 amino acids.

The genes are TRBV4-2 and TRBJ2-2; D not certain. Trimming left V 0 bases short and J 6 bases short, with 8 bases between. Germline CDR1 and CDR2: LGHNA and YNFKEQ. This CDR3 region has 14 residues. In DNA, the CDR3 is TGTGCCAGCAGCCAAGAAGAGTTTCCCGGGGAGCTGTTTTTT. It is translated as CASSQEEFPGELFF.

The chain has TRBV27 and TRBJ1-1, with D maybe TRBD1 (6 bases). This CDR3 is 15 amino acids long. V was trimmed by 4 bases and J by 1 base, leaving 13 bases between them. Germline assignment: CDR1 MNHEY and CDR2 SMNVEV (reference sequence). The CDR3: CASSWAGDANTEAFF. The CDR3 region has the DNA TGTGCCAGCAGTTGGGCAGGGGACGCGAACACTGAAGCTTTCTTT.

This rearrangement joins TRBV7-6 to TRBJ1-2; 9 bases fit TRBD1. This CDR3 is built from 14 residues. CDR1 and CDR2 (germline): SGHVS, FNYEAQ. V lost 5 bases, J lost 2 bases, and 3 bases stayed unmatched. CDR3 residues: CASSETGGNYGYTF. Here the CDR3 DNA reads TGTGCCAGCAGCGAAACAGGGGGCAACTATGGCTACACCTTC.

This chain connects TRBV12-3 or TRBV12-4 to TRBJ1-4, with a possible D match to TRBD1 (5 bases). V was shortened by 3 bases and J by 4 bases, with 18 bases between the two germline ends. This CDR3 spans 17 amino acids. CDR3 protein: CASSLAARARNNEKLFF. In DNA, the CDR3 is TGTGCCAGCAGTTTGGCGGCCAGGGCTCGGAATAATGAAAAACTGTTTTTT.

The V and J genes are TRBV6-6 and TRBJ2-1; possible D gene TRBD1, 6 bases. The CDR3 has 13 amino acids. V was pared by 5 bases and J by 9 bases, with 14 bases between. The V gene's germline CDR1 is MNHNY and CDR2 SVGAGI (reference sequence). CDR3 bases: TGTGCCAGCAGTAGAGGGGGACCTGGTGAGCAGTTCTTC. It translates to CASSRGGPGEQFF.

There are a few counts of this clonotype. This sequence joins TRBV27 and TRBJ2-5; 9 bases are a match to TRBD2. Unmatched junction bases numbered 3, after V lost 2 bases and J lost 2 bases. The CDR3 consists of 15 residues. Germline-derived CDR1 and CDR2 are MNHEY and SMNVEV (reference sequence). The chain's CDR3 is CASSLLAGSQETQYF. CDR3 coding DNA: TGTGCCAGCAGTTTACTAGCGGGGAGTCAAGAGACCCAGTACTTC.

This clonotype came up a few times. This chain connects TRBV10-3 to TRBJ2-7; D might be TRBD2 (5 bases). This CDR3 has 15 amino acids. Germline loops: CDR1 ENHRY, CDR2 SYGVKD. V was trimmed by 4 bases and J by 4 bases, leaving 17 bases between them. CDR3 coding DNA: TGTGCCATCAGTGTTCGAGGGCCTTTTGGTTACGAGCAGTACTTC. It translates to CAISVRGPFGYEQYF.

This clonotype was picked up a small number of times. This chain joins TRBV27 and TRBJ1-6; a possible D gene is TRBD1 (6 bases). V dropped 7 bases and J dropped 8 bases, with 15 bases sitting between them. The CDR3 loop spans 14 amino acids. The germline V gene has CDR1 MNHEY and CDR2 SMNVEV (reference sequence). The CDR3 is CASKLGGTDSPLHF. The DNA for the CDR3 is TGTGCCAGCAAGTTAGGGGGTACGGATTCACCCCTCCACTTT.

This clonotype has more than one count but fewer than ten. This rearrangement joins TRBV7-9 to TRBJ1-1; D gene ambiguous. Trimming shortened V by 0 bases and J by 6 bases, and 8 bases separated the two germline ends. CDR1 is SEHNR and CDR2 is FQNEAQ in the germline V gene (reference sequence). CDR3 length: 13 residues. CDR3 DNA: TGTGCCAGCAGCTTAGCTGGGGAAGCTGAAGCTTTCTTT. It encodes CASSLAGEAEAFF.

This clonotype occurred a few times. This chain connects TRBV15 to TRBJ1-1; D is unclear. The CDR3 consists of 14 residues. Germline V gene sequence: CDR1 LNHNV, CDR2 YYDKDF (reference sequence). Trimming cost V 2 bases and J 1 base, with 8 bases left between them. The CDR3: CATSRNYRNTEAFF. The CDR3 nucleotides read TGTGCCACCAGCAGAAACTACAGGAACACTGAAGCTTTCTTT.

The genes are TRBV4-1 and TRBJ2-5; 10 bases fit TRBD2. The CDR3 length is 17 residues. Germline V gene lookup returns CDR1 MGHRA and CDR2 YSYEKL. Germline trimming cut 0 bases from V and 2 bases from J; bases unmatched to any gene: 6. This CDR3 is CASSQEWGSGGQETQYF. CDR3 bases: TGCGCCAGCAGCCAAGAATGGGGTAGCGGGGGGCAAGAGACCCAGTACTTC.

J is TRBJ2-2 and V is TRBV6-1; 9 bases map to TRBD1. V lost 4 bases to trimming and J lost 0 bases; unmatched junction nucleotides: 9. CDR3 length: 18 amino acids. Germline-derived CDR1 and CDR2 are MNHNS and SASEGT. The CDR3, as DNA: TGTGCCAGCAGTGTTAGACAGGGGGACCTTTCGAACACCGGGGAGCTGTTTTTT. This gives the protein CASSVRQGDLSNTGELFF.

The chain combines TRBV11-2 with TRBJ1-1; unclear D gene. Trimming took 1 base from V and 1 from J, leaving 13 bases between them. Germline CDR1 and CDR2: SGHAT and FQNNGV. The CDR3 contains 16 residues. The CDR3 region is CASSLARSSGNTEAFF. The CDR3 DNA is TGTGCCAGCAGCTTAGCTAGGTCTTCCGGGAACACTGAAGCTTTCTTT.